This TCR beta chain was observed in a study of T cells after yellow fever vaccination. Study details: SMART-Seq v4 Ultra Low Input prepared the low-cell-number fractions.

TCRdb called the 5' RACE reads again in MiXCR, with one record for every CDR3 protein. This table holds 340,000 or so distinct CDR3 sequences, around 13% found once. The V gene lost 4 bases and the J gene lost 6 bases, with 19 bases spanning the gap. CDR3 size: 14 residues. CDR1 is DFQATT, CDR2 SNEGSKA, per germline (reference sequence). This clonotype was observed a few times. The receptor's source is a man between 18 and 29 years old who received the YFV17D yellow fever vaccine. J is TRBJ2-7 and V is TRBV20-1; the D gene is possibly TRBD1 (6 bases). The sequenced sample was CD4+ T cells sorted from PBMCs, obtained 15 days after the yellow fever booster vaccination. CDR3 sequence reads: CSAIAGGPKSEQYF. The CDR3 DNA sequence: TGCAGTGCTATCGCTGGGGGCCCTAAATCCGAGCAGTACTTC.